A selection of T cell receptor beta chains follows, all from one sample in a study of post-analysis software for immune sequencing data. TCRdb redid the calling of the PCR reads with MiXCR, one entry per CDR3 protein. The data hold roughly 570,000 distinct CDR3 sequences, with around 36% observed a single time. Sequenced material: blood. The receptors originated from a girl younger than 18 with multiple sclerosis. Each CDR3 is given without its conserved first and last residue.

j_gene,v_gene,CDR3aa
TRBJ1-5,TRBV20-1,SVPRGGLSNQPQH
TRBJ1-1,TRBV6-4,ASSAQHGIEAF
TRBJ1-2,TRBV20-1,SALFTSNYGYT
TRBJ2-2,TRBV3-1,ASTPGLEITGERF
TRBJ2-1,TRBV5-1,ASSLDTYNEQF
TRBJ2-5,TRBV7-2,ASSFSRRETQY
TRBJ1-3,TRBV20-1,SARGRGRNTGNTIY
TRBJ1-1,TRBV7-2,ASSLRGASATEAF
TRBJ2-1,TRBV20-1,SARDRLAGMYNEQF
TRBJ2-1,TRBV5-1,ASRLAGGPHEQF
TRBJ1-5,TRBV20-1,SARATGGGAPNQPQH
TRBJ2-7,TRBV28,ASSTPSPGLGRYEQY
TRBJ2-1,TRBV29-1,SGEDWEDNGQF
TRBJ2-1,TRBV7-9,ASSPAEAGWGHEQF
TRBJ2-7,TRBV10-3,AISLGAEQY
TRBJ2-1,TRBV3-1,ASSLLYPNEQF
TRBJ2-1,TRBV20-1,SAGEAGGPSEQF
TRBJ2-5,TRBV12-3/TRBV12-4,ASSSWTGEVEETQY
TRBJ1-1,TRBV12-3/TRBV12-4,ASRTGSAGGGTEAF
TRBJ2-5,TRBV12-5,ASVDTGTSQETQY
TRBJ1-2,TRBV13,ASSLARDSYGYT
-,TRBV4-2,ACSPSVGGYEQY
TRBJ1-1,TRBV18,ASSTQTGVNTEAF
TRBJ2-1,TRBV4-2,ASSQESTGASNEQF
TRBJ2-1,TRBV12-3/TRBV12-4,ASSLGRLGNEQF
-,TRBV20-1,SARDLIRDMSSYNEQY
TRBJ2-1,TRBV15,ATSRGVAGGAYNEQF
TRBJ1-1,TRBV6-1,ATLLWSLFTEAF